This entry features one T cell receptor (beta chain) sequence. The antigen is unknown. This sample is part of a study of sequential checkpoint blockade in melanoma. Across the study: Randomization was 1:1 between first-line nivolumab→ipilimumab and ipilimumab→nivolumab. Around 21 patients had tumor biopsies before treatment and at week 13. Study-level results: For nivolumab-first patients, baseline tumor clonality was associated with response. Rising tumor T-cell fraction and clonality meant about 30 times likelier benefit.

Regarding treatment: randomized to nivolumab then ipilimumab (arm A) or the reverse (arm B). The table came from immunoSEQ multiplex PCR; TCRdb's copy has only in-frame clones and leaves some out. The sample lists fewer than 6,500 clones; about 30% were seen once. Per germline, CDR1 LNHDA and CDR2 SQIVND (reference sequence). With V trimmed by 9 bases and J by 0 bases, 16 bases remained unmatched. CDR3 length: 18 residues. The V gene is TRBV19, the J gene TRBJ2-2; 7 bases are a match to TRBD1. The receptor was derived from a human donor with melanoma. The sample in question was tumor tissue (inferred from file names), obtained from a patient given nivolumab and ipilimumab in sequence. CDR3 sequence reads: CASRSTGASPSNTGELFF. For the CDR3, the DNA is TGTGCCAGCAGATCCACAGGGGCCTCTCCCTCGAACACCGGGGAGCTGTTTTTT.